A single sample is the source of the 28 T cell receptor beta chains below, sequenced in a study of vaccination effects on CD4 cells after COVID-19 (dated by TCRdb to between 2022 and 2023). The library relied on the immunoSEQ multiplex PCR assay. TCRdb obtained this table from immuneACCESS and retained in-frame rearrangements with V and J assigned. These tables miss some clones; where compared with another copy, unresolved V genes account for less than half of the shortfall, and the remainder is unexplained. The sample yields tens of thousands of clones; roughly four fifths were counted once. The ten largest account for roughly 15% of the sample. In the ViraFEST assay, PBMC were stimulated with viral peptide pools, and antigen-specific CD4+ T cell clonotypes were then identified by expansion using TCR sequencing. After less than eleven days of culture, CD4+ T cells were isolated with the EasySep CD4+ T cell isolation kit. Each participant received two doses of an mRNA SARS-CoV-2 vaccine, either BNT162b2 or mRNA-1273.

What these receptors recognize is not known. The specimen was CD4+ T cells from PBMCs cultured with HCoV-229E spike peptides, collected after COVID-19 vaccination. What this sample's cell subset or site label stands for: HCoV-229E spike overlapping peptide pool stimulation. These receptors were collected from a human donor who received a COVID-19 vaccine.

The J gene is TRBJ1-5, the V gene TRBV4-1; no definite D call. Germline CDR1 is MGHRA and CDR2 is YSYEKL. The CDR3 is made up of 14 amino acids. V lost 2 bases, J lost 7 bases, and 12 bases lay in between. The CDR3 is CASSQLGFGQPQHF. The CDR3 bases are TGCGCCAGCAGCCAATTGGGTTTTGGACAGCCCCAGCATTTT.

The chain carries TRBV30 and TRBJ1-6, with D perhaps matching TRBD1 (5 bases). V was trimmed by 3 bases and J by 0 bases, leaving 9 bases between them. The CDR3 length is 15 residues. The germline V gene encodes CDR1 GTSNPN and CDR2 SVGIG (reference sequence). The DNA for the CDR3 is TGTGCCTGGAGGGACAAAAACTCCTATAATTCACCCCTCCACTTT. This encodes CAWRDKNSYNSPLHF.

The gene calls are TRBV30 and TRBJ1-1; TRBD1 is a possible D gene (6 bases). V lost 7 bases and J 0 bases, leaving 12 bases between the germline ends. Germline CDR1 GTSNPN, CDR2 SVGIG (reference sequence). The length of the CDR3 is 13 residues. CDR3 residues: CASWTVMNTEAFF. CDR3 in DNA: TGTGCCTCCTGGACAGTAATGAACACTGAAGCTTTCTTT.

V and J are TRBV18 and TRBJ2-1, with TRBD2 identical over 10 bases. The CDR3 extends over 15 amino acids. Germline values: CDR1 KGHSH, CDR2 LQKENI. The V gene end was trimmed by 2 bases and the J gene end by 5 bases; junction bases not matched to a gene: 3. The CDR3 region is CASSPSAGGHNEQFF. In DNA, the CDR3 is TGTGCCAGCTCACCATCAGCGGGAGGGCACAATGAGCAGTTCTTC.

The chain combines TRBV2 with TRBJ1-6; D remains unclear. V lost 1 base to trimming and J lost 7 bases, with 11 bases between them. The CDR3 spans 15 residues. Per germline, CDR1 SNHLY and CDR2 FYNNEI. The CDR3 is CASSEVRARNSPLHF. In DNA form, the CDR3 reads TGTGCCAGCAGTGAAGTGAGGGCACGCAATTCACCCCTCCACTTT.

The gene calls are TRBV5-5 and TRBJ1-4, with unresolved D. Germline CDR1 and CDR2: SGHKS and YYEKEE (reference sequence). Trimming left V 0 bases short and J 0 bases short, with 6 bases between. The CDR3 runs to 15 residues. The CDR3 DNA reads TGTGCCAGCAGCTTGGGGACGGCAACTAATGAAAAACTGTTTTTT. Its translation is CASSLGTATNEKLFF. Full variable domain (missing parts from reference TRBV5-5 and TRBJ1-4): DAGVTQSPTHLIKTRGQQVTLRCSPISGHKSVSWYQQVLGQGPQFIFQYYEKEERGRGNFPDRFSARQFPNYSSELNVNALLLGDSALYLCASSLGTATNEKLFFGSGTQLSVL.

The gene calls are TRBV10-3 and TRBJ2-1; 10 nucleotides line up with TRBD1. Trimming at V came to 8 bases and at J to 5 bases, leaving 3 bases not matched to a gene. The CDR3 is 13 residues long. Per germline, CDR1 ENHRY and CDR2 SYGVKD. CDR3 nucleotide sequence: TGTGCCATCGCGGGGACAGGGGACAATGAGCAGTTCTTC. Amino acids: CAIAGTGDNEQFF.

This chain links TRBV3-1 (or the pseudogene TRBV3-2) with TRBJ2-4; 9 bases are a match to TRBD1. V lost 4 bases, J lost 1 base, and 5 bases stayed unmatched. Germline V gives CDR1 LGHDT, CDR2 YNNKEL (reference sequence). The CDR3 consists of 16 residues. CDR3 sequence (DNA): TGTGCCAGCAGCCCTTGGGGGACAGGGGCCAAAAACATTCAGTACTTC. Amino acids: CASSPWGTGAKNIQYF.

The chain has TRBV7-9 and TRBJ2-1; 9 bases agree with TRBD2. This CDR3 has 16 amino acids. V dropped 0 bases and J dropped 7; count of bases not matched to a gene: 7. The germline V gene has CDR1 SEHNR and CDR2 FQNEAQ (reference sequence). The CDR3 DNA reads TGTGCCAGCAGCTTAGCTAGCGGGAGTTTTAGTAATGAGCAGTTCTTC. It translates to CASSLASGSFSNEQFF.

The chain recombines TRBV5-1 with TRBJ1-2; TRBD1 matches at 8 bases. Germline-derived CDR1 and CDR2 are SGHRS and YFSETQ. CDR3 length: 14 residues. The trim removed 4 bases at V and 3 bases at J, leaving 5 bases unmatched. CDR3 amino acids: CASSRTGRDYGYTF. The CDR3 DNA reads as TGCGCCAGCAGCAGGACAGGGCGCGACTATGGCTACACCTTC.

This chain links TRBV7-2 with TRBJ2-7; no firm D call. This CDR3 has 12 amino acids. CDR1 and CDR2 from the germline V gene are SGHTA and FQGNSA. V lost 5 bases and J 6 bases, leaving 11 bases between the germline ends. The CDR3 sequence: CASSQGFTEQYF. The CDR3 DNA reads as TGTGCCAGCAGCCAAGGGTTTACCGAGCAGTACTTC.

This clone was seen a handful of times. The chain carries TRBV11-2 and TRBJ2-2; 13 bases are a match to TRBD2. The CDR3 consists of 17 residues. Germline V CDR1 and CDR2: SGHAT, FQNNGV. Germline trimming cut 6 bases from V and 5 bases from J; bases unmatched to any gene: 9. The CDR3 nucleotides are TGTGCCAGCAGACCCAATCCGGGACTAGCGGGGACCGGGGAGCTGTTTTTT. Protein: CASRPNPGLAGTGELFF.

This chain links TRBV6-4 with TRBJ1-1; no clear D. Trimming cost V 4 bases and J 1 base, with 7 bases left between them. The germline V gene encodes CDR1 MRHNA and CDR2 SNTAGT. The CDR3 runs 13 residues. DNA for the CDR3: TGTGCCAGCAGTGCGAGTCCGAACACTGAAGCTTTCTTT. This codes for CASSASPNTEAFF.

The chain uses TRBV10-3 and TRBJ2-7; D is uncertain. With 4 bases removed from V and 4 bases from J, the gap between germline ends came to 8 bases. The CDR3 contains 12 residues. In germline, CDR1 is ENHRY, CDR2 SYGVKD. CDR3 DNA sequence: TGTGCCATCAGTGTTCCGGGTTACGAGCAGTACTTC. Its translation is CAISVPGYEQYF.

The V and J genes are TRBV7-9 and TRBJ2-2; D uncertain. This CDR3 has 15 residues. Germline loops: CDR1 SEHNR, CDR2 FQNEAQ (reference sequence). Trimming took 2 bases from V and 6 from J, leaving 13 bases between them. DNA for the CDR3: TGTGCCAGCAGCTTATTGGCCCATGGCGCCGGGGAGCTGTTTTTT. This translates into CASSLLAHGAGELFF.

The V and J genes are TRBV5-6 and TRBJ2-7, with D possibly matching TRBD1 (6 bases). Per germline, CDR1 SGHDT and CDR2 YYEEEE. V was shortened by 2 bases and J by 0 bases, with 18 bases between the two germline ends. This CDR3 spans 17 amino acids. As DNA, the CDR3 is TGTGCCAGCAGCTTCCCAGGGGTTAAAGGGGGCTCCTACGAGCAGTACTTC. Its protein product is CASSFPGVKGGSYEQYF.

The chain carries TRBV6-6 and TRBJ2-1; a possible D gene is TRBD2 (6 bases). CDR1 is MNHNY, CDR2 SVGAGI, per germline (reference sequence). V was shortened by 6 bases and J by 0 bases, with 15 bases between the two germline ends. The CDR3 is made up of 16 amino acids. The CDR3 reads CASRRGAGSSYNEQFF. CDR3 coding DNA: TGTGCCAGCAGGCGCGGAGCGGGCAGCTCCTACAATGAGCAGTTCTTC.

The sample holds a few counts of this clone. This chain connects TRBV7-7 to TRBJ1-1, with unresolved D. Deletions cut 3 bases from V and 0 bases from J, with 5 bases between. The CDR3 contains 13 residues. Germline values: CDR1 SSHAT, CDR2 FNYEAQ (reference sequence). The CDR3 coding sequence is TGTGCCAGCAGCTTTCAGGTGAACACTGAAGCTTTCTTT. This translates into CASSFQVNTEAFF.

This chain joins TRBV19 and TRBJ2-1; D is perhaps TRBD1 (6 bases). The germline V gene encodes CDR1 LNHDA and CDR2 SQIVND (reference sequence). V lost 4 bases and J lost 8, with 15 bases in between. This CDR3 comprises 14 residues. In DNA form, the CDR3 reads TGTGCCAGTAGTAAGACAGGCTCAAGGGATGAGCAGTTCTTC. It specifies CASSKTGSRDEQFF.

This clone was seen just once. The rearrangement joins TRBV11-2 to TRBJ1-4; possibly TRBD1 for D (5 bases). CDR1 is SGHAT, CDR2 FQNNGV, per germline. The V gene lost 3 bases and the J gene lost 8 bases, with 10 bases spanning the gap. The CDR3 loop spans 13 amino acids. The CDR3 loop reads CASSFGHFEKLFF. In nucleotides, the CDR3 is TGTGCCAGCAGCTTTGGACATTTCGAAAAACTGTTTTTT.

The chain combines TRBV5-8 with TRBJ2-2; no clear D. The germline gives CDR1 SGHTS, CDR2 YDEGEE. This CDR3 region has 13 residues. V lost 1 base, J lost 6 bases, and 7 bases lay in between. The CDR3 spells CASSLRTPGELFF. The CDR3 coding sequence is TGTGCCAGCAGCTTGCGGACCCCCGGGGAGCTGTTTTTT.

CDR3 sequence (DNA): TGCAGCGTTGAAGGTTTCGACGGTAAACTGTTTTTT. Its protein product is CSVEGFDGKLFF. The chain links TRBV29-1 to TRBJ1-4; no clear D gene. Germline lookup yields CDR1 SQVTM and CDR2 ANQGSEA. This CDR3 has 12 residues. V lost 1 base to trimming and J lost 11 bases, with 11 bases between them.

V usage is TRBV6-5 and J usage is TRBJ1-3; 8 bases match TRBD1. CDR3 length: 16 amino acids. Trimming cost V 0 bases and J 4 bases; bases outside gene matches: 5. CDR1 and CDR2 from the germline V gene are MNHEY and SVGAGI. CDR3 nucleotide sequence: TGTGCCAGCAGTTACTCGACAGGGGTAGAAGGAAACACCATATATTTT. Protein product: CASSYSTGVEGNTIYF.

The J gene is TRBJ1-1, the V gene TRBV5-1; no clear D gene. Trimming cost V 2 bases and J 2 bases, with 7 bases left between them. This CDR3 contains 13 residues. Germline V lookup: CDR1 SGHRS, CDR2 YFSETQ. CDR3 nucleotides: TGCGCCAGCAGCTTAACACAAAACACTGAAGCTTTCTTT. The encoded protein is CASSLTQNTEAFF.

The sample holds a few counts of this clone. V usage is TRBV7-9 and J usage is TRBJ1-1; D may be TRBD1 (6 bases). V lost 2 bases to trimming and J lost 0 bases, with 16 bases between them. Germline V gene lookup returns CDR1 SEHNR and CDR2 FQNEAQ (reference sequence). The CDR3 is made up of 17 amino acids. Here the CDR3 reads CASSLWDLRGMNTEAFF. The CDR3 region has the DNA TGTGCCAGCAGCTTATGGGACCTCAGGGGAATGAACACTGAAGCTTTCTTT.

The V and J genes are TRBV18 and TRBJ2-2; D gene unclear. Per germline, CDR1 KGHSH and CDR2 LQKENI. Trimming removed 3 bases from V and 3 bases from J, with 2 bases in between. CDR3 length: 12 amino acids. The CDR3 region is CASSPDTGELFF. CDR3 nucleotide sequence: TGTGCCAGCTCACCGGACACCGGGGAGCTGTTTTTT.

V and J are TRBV6-6 and TRBJ2-2, with D unresolved. This CDR3 region has 12 residues. CDR1 and CDR2 (germline): MNHNY, SVGAGI (reference sequence). V lost 7 bases and J 1 base, leaving 4 bases between the germline ends. The DNA for the CDR3 is TGTGCCAGCAAGAAGAACACCGGGGAGCTGTTTTTT. It specifies CASKKNTGELFF.

This rearrangement joins TRBV3-1 (or the pseudogene TRBV3-2) to TRBJ2-1; 13 positions agree with TRBD2. The germline V gene has CDR1 LGHDT and CDR2 YNNKEL (reference sequence). This CDR3 comprises 16 residues. V dropped 4 bases and J dropped 11; count of bases not matched to a gene: 11. The CDR3 is CASSPGLAGAVDKQFF. DNA for the CDR3: TGTGCCAGCAGCCCCGGACTAGCGGGGGCGGTTGACAAGCAGTTCTTC.